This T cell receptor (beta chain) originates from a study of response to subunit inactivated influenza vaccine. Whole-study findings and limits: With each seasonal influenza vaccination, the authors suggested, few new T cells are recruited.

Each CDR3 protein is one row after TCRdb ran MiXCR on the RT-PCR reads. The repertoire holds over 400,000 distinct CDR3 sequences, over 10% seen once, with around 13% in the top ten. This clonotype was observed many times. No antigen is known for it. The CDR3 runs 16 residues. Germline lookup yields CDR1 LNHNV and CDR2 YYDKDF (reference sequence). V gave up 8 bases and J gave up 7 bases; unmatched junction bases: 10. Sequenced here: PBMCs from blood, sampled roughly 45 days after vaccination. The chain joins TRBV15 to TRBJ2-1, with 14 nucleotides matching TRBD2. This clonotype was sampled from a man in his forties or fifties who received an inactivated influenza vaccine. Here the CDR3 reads CATGSRLAGGLNEQFF. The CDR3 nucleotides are TGTGCCACCGGCTCCAGACTAGCGGGAGGGCTGAATGAGCAGTTCTTC.